This T cell receptor beta chain came from a study of cytomegalovirus exposure and HLA in healthy donors. At the level of the study: Some 87 million unique TCRs from HLA-typed donors were held in an early release of data.

The CDR3 runs to 11 residues. V lost 8 bases and J lost 3, with 8 bases in between. Germline V CDR1 and CDR2: MNHEY, SVGAGI. Use of 60 Vbeta and 13 Jbeta primers characterized the PCR. Under the authors' procedure: The authors later counted some 76 million unique TCR beta chains, 8.5 million to 13 million of them shared. The assay was immunoSEQ multiplex PCR, and TCRdb's table has in-frame clones only and misses some. V, J and clone size were drawn from that table, and D and trimming were deduced from the DNA. The sample has about 160,000 clones; roughly 81% are singletons. About this clone itself: What it recognizes is unknown.

General observations from the study: A classifier reportedly called cytomegalovirus status with high sensitivity and specificity.

The source material was PBMCs. The receptor's source is a man aged 18 to 29 in good health and CMV-seropositive. The chain uses TRBV6-5 and TRBJ2-7, with D hard to call. The CDR3 here is CASGPHYEQYF. For the CDR3, the DNA is TGTGCCAGCGGGCCCCACTACGAGCAGTACTTC.